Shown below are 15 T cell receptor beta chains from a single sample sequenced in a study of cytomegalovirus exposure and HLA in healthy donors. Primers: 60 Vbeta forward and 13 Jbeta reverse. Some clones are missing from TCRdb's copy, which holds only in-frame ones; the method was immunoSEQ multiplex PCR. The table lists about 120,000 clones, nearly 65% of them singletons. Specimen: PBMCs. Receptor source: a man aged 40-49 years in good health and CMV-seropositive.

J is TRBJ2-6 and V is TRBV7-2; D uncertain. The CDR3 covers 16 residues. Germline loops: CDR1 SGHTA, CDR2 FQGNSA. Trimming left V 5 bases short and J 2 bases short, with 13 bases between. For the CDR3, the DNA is TGTGCCAGCAGCATACAGAGCCTTGCTGGGGCCAACGTCCTGACTTTC. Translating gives CASSIQSLAGANVLTF.

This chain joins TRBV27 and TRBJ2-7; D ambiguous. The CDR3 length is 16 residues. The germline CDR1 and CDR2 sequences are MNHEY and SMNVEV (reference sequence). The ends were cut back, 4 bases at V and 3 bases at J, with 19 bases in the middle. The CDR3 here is CASSSSQYGPNYEQYF. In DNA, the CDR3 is TGTGCCAGCAGTTCATCACAGTATGGCCCCAACTACGAGCAGTACTTC.

The CDR3: CAIGTGEIQPQHF. CDR3 nucleotides: TGTGCCATAGGGACAGGGGAAATTCAGCCCCAGCATTTT. The chain employs TRBV10-3 and TRBJ1-5, with 10 bases matching TRBD1. The CDR3 is made up of 13 amino acids. J gave up 6 bases and V 9 bases, and 5 bases lay outside the gene matches. Germline CDR1 ENHRY, CDR2 SYGVKD.

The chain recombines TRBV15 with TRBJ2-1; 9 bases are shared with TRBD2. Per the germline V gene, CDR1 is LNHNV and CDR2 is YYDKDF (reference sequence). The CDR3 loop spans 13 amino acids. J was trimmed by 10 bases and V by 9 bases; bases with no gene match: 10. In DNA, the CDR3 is TGTGCCACAAGAAATAGCGGGGGCGGCGAGCAGTTCTTC. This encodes CATRNSGGGEQFF.

CDR3 amino acids: CASSRGVYEQYF. CDR3 DNA: TGTGCCAGCAGCCGCGGGGTATACGAGCAGTACTTC. This chain links TRBV6-5 with TRBJ2-7; possible D gene TRBD2, 6 bases. In germline, CDR1 is MNHEY, CDR2 SVGAGI. V was shortened by 6 bases and J by 4 bases, with 10 bases between the two germline ends. The CDR3 is 12 residues long.

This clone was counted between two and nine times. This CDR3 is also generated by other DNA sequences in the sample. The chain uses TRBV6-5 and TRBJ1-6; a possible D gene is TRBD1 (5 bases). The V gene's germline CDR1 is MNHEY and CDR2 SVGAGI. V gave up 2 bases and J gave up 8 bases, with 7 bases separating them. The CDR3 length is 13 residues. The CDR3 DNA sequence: TGTGCCAGCAGTTACGGGGGGTATTCACCCCTCCACTTT. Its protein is CASSYGGYSPLHF.

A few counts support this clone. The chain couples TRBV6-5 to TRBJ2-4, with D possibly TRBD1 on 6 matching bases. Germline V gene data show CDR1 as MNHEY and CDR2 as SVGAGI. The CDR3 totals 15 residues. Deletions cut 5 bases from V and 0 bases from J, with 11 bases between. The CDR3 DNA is TGTGCCAGCAGTCGCGGACAGTTAGCCAAAAACATTCAGTACTTC. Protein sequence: CASSRGQLAKNIQYF.

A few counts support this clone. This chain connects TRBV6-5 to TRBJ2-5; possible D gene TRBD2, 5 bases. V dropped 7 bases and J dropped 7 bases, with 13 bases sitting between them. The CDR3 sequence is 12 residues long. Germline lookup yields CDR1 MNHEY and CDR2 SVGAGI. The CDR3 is CASKVGEGTQYF. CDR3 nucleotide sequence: TGTGCCAGCAAGGTCGGCGAGGGGACCCAGTACTTC.

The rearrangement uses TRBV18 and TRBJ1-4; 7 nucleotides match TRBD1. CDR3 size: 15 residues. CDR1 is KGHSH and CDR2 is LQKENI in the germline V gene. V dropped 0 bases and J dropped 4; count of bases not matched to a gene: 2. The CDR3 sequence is CASSPPGQHNEKLFF. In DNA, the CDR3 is TGTGCCAGCTCACCACCGGGACAGCATAATGAAAAACTGTTTTTT.

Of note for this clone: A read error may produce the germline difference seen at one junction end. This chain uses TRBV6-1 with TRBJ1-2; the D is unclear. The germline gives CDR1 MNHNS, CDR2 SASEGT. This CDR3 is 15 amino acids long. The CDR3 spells CASREDTNKHYGYTF. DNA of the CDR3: TGTGCCAGCAGGGAAGACACCAACAAACACTATGGCTACACCTTC.

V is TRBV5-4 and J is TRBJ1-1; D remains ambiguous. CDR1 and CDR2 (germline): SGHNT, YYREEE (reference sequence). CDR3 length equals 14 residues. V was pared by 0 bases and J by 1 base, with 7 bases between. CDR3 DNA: TGTGCCAGCAGCTTGGCGGGTGAGAACACTGAAGCTTTCTTT. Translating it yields CASSLAGENTEAFF.

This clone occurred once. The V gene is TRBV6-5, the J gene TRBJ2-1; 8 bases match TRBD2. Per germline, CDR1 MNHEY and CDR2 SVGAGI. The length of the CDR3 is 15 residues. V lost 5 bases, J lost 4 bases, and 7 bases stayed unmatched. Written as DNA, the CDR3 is TGTGCCAGCAGTCCCGGGACTAGGGCATACAATGAGCAGTTCTTC. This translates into CASSPGTRAYNEQFF.

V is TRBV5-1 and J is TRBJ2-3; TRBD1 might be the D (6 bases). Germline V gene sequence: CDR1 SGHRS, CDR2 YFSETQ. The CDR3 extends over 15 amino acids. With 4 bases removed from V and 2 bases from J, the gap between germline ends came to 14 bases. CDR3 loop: CASSPSRGNTDTQYF. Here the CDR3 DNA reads TGCGCCAGCAGCCCAAGCAGGGGCAACACAGATACGCAGTATTTT.

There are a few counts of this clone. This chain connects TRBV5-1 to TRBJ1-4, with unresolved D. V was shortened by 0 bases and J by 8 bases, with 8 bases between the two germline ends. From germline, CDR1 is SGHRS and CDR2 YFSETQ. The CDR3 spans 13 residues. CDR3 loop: CASSLVPGEKLFF. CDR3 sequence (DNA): TGCGCCAGCAGCTTGGTTCCGGGGGAAAAACTGTTTTTT.

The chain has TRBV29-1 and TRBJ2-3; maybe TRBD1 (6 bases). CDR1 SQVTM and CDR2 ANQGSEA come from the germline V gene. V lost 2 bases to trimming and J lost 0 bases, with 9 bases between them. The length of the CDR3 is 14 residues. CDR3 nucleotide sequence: TGCAGCGTTGAAAAGGGACACAGCACAGATACGCAGTATTTT. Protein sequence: CSVEKGHSTDTQYF.